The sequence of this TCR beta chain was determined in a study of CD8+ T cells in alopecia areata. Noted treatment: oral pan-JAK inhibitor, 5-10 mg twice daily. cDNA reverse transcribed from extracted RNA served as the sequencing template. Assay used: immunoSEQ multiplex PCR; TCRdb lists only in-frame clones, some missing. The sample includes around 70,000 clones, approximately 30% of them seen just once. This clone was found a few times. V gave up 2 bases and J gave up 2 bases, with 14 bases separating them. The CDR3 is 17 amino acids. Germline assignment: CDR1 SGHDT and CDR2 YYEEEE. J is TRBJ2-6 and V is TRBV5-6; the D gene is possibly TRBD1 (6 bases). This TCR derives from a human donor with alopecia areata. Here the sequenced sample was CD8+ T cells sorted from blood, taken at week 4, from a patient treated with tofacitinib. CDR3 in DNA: TGTGCCAGCAGCTTTCTCCAGGGGTCAACTGGGGCCAACGTCCTGACTTTC. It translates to CASSFLQGSTGANVLTF. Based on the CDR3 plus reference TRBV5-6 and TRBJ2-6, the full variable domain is DAGVTQSPTHLIKTRGQQVTLRCSPKSGHDTVSWYQQALGQGPQFIFQYYEEEERQRGNFPDRFSGHQFPNYSSELNVNALLLGDSALYLCASSFLQGSTGANVLTFGAGSRLTVL.